In this sample, the clone carrying this T cell receptor beta chain turned up a few times. Its antigen is still unknown. This sample was included in a study of T cell responses to AZD1222 COVID-19 vaccine. Study-wide results and caveats: Of spike-specific TCRs, nearly half reportedly target regions left unmutated in variants. In all cases, repertoires were sampled only after the peak T cell response.

Both about-4-week and about-12-week second-dose recipients were combined. Using immunoSEQ multiplex PCR, the repertoire was profiled, and TCRdb retains in-frame clones only, with some absent. The table has fewer than 100,000 clones, approximately 84% seen once. This sequence originates from an adult who received the AZD1222 COVID-19 vaccine. The sequencing used peripheral blood, collected 28 days after the second AZD1222 dose.

CDR3 in DNA: TGTGCCAGCTCATTTGGTACAGGGGGCACTGAAGCTTTCTTT. This translates into CASSFGTGGTEAFF. This chain uses TRBV18 with TRBJ1-1, with 8 bases matching TRBD1. V lost 5 bases, J lost 4 bases, and 6 bases stayed unmatched. The CDR3 is 14 residues long. The germline V gene encodes CDR1 KGHSH and CDR2 LQKENI.